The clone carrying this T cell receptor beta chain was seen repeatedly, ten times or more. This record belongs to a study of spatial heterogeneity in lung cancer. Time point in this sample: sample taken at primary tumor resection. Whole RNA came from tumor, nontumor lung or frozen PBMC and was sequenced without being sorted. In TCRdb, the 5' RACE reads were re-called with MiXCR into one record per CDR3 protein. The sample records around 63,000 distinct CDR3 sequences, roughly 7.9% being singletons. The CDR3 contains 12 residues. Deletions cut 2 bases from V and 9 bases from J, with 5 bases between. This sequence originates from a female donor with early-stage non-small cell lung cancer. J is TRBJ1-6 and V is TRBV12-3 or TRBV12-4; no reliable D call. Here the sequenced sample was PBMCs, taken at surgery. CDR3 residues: CASSLSGSPLHF. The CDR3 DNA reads TGTGCCAGCAGTTTATCGGGTTCACCCCTCCACTTT.